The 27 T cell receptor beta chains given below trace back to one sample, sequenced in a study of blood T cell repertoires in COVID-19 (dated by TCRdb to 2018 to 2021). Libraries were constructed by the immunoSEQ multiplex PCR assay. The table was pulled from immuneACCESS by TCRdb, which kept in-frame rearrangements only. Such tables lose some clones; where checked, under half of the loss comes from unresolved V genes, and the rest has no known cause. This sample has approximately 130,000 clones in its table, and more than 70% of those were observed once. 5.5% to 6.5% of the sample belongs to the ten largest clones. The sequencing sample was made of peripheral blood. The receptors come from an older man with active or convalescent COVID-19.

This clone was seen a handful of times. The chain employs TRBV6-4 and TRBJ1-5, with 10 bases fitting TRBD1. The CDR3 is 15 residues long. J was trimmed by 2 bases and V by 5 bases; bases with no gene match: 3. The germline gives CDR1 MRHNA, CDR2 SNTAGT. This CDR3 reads CASSPGTGGNQPQHF. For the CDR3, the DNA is TGTGCCAGCAGTCCCGGGACAGGGGGCAATCAGCCCCAGCATTTT.

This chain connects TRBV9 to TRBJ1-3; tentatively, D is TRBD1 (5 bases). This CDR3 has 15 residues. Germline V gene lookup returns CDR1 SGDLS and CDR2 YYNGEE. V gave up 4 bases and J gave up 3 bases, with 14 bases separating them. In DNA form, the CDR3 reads TGTGCCAGCAGCCCCATGGACATTGATGGAAACACCATATATTTT. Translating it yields CASSPMDIDGNTIYF.

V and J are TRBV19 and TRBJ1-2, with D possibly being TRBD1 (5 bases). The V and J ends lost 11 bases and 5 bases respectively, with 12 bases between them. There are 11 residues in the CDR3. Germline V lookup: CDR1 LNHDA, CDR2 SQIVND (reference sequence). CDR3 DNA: TGTGCCCATAAGGGGCAGTATGGCTACACCTTC. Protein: CAHKGQYGYTF.

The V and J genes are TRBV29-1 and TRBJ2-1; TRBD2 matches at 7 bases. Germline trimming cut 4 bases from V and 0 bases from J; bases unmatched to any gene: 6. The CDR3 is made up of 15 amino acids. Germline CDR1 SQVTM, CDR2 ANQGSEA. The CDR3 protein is CSVGLRLASYNEQFF. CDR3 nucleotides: TGCAGCGTTGGACTCCGACTAGCCTCCTACAATGAGCAGTTCTTC.

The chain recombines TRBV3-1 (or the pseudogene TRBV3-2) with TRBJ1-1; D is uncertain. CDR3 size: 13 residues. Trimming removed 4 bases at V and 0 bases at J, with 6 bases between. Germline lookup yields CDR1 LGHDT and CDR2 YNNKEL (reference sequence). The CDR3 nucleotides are TGTGCCAGCAGCCCAAGAGTGAACACTGAAGCTTTCTTT. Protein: CASSPRVNTEAFF.

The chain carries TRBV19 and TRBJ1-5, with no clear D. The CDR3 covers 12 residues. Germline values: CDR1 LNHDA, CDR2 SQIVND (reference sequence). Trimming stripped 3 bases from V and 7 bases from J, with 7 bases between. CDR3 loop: CASSMSVQPQHF. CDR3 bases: TGTGCCAGTAGTATGTCAGTCCAGCCCCAGCATTTT.

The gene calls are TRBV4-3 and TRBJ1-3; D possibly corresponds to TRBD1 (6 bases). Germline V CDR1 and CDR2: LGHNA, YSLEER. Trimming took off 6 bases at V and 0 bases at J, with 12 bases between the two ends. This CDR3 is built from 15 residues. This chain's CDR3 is CASRPDRLSGNTIYF. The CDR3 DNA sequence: TGCGCCAGCAGACCTGACAGGCTCTCTGGAAACACCATATATTTT.

The CDR3 loop reads CASREGTVGKLFF. The CDR3 DNA reads as TGTGCCAGCAGAGAAGGGACAGTTGGAAAACTGTTTTTT. The J gene is TRBJ1-4, the V gene TRBV12-3 or TRBV12-4, with 7 nucleotides matching TRBD1. J lost 10 bases, V lost 6 bases, and 8 bases had no gene match. The length of the CDR3 is 13 residues.

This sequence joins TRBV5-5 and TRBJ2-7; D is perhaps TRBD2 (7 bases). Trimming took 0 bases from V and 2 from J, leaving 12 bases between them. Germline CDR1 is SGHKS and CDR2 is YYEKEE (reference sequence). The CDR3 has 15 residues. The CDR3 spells CASSLAGGQPYEQYF. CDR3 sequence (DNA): TGTGCCAGCAGCTTGGCGGGGGGCCAACCCTACGAGCAGTACTTC.

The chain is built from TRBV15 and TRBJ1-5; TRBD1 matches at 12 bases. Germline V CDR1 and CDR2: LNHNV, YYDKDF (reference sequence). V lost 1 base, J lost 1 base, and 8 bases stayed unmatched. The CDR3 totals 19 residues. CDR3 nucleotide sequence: TGTGCCACCAGCAGAGCCCCGGGGGACAGGGGGCTGAGCAATCAGCCCCAGCATTTT. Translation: CATSRAPGDRGLSNQPQHF.

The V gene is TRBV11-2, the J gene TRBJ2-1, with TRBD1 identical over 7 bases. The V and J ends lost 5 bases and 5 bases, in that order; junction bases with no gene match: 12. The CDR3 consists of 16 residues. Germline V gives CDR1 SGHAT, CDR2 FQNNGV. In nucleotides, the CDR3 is TGTGCCAGCAGCACCCGGACAGGTTTTAAGGACAATGAGCAGTTCTTC. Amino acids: CASSTRTGFKDNEQFF.

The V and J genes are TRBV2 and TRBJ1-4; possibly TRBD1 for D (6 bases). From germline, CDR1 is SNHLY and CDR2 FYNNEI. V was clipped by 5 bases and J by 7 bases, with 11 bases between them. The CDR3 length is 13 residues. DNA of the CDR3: TGTGCCAGCAGTCTCACAGGGATTGAAAAACTGTTTTTT. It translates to CASSLTGIEKLFF.

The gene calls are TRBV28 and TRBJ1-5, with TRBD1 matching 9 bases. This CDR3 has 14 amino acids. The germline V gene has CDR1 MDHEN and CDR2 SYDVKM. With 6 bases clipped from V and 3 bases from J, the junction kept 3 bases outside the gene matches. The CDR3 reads CASRGQGDNQPQHF. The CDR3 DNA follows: TGTGCCAGCAGGGGACAGGGCGACAATCAGCCCCAGCATTTT.

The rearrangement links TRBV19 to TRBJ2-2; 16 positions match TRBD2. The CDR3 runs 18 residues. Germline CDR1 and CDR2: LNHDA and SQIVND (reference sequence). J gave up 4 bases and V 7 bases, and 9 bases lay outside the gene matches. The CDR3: CASIPGLAGGLGTGELFF. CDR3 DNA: TGTGCCAGTATCCCGGGACTAGCGGGGGGGCTTGGCACCGGGGAGCTGTTTTTT.

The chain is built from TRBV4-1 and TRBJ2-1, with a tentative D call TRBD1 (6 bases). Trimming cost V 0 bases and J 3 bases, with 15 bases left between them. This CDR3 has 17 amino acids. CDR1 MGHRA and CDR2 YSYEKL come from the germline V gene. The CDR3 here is CASSQDVQGRSYNEQFF. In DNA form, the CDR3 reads TGCGCCAGCAGCCAAGACGTACAGGGTCGTAGCTACAATGAGCAGTTCTTC.

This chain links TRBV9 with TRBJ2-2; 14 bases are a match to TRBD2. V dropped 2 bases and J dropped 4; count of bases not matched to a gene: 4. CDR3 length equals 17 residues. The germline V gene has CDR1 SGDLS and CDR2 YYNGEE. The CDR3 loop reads CASSVSTSGGATGELFF. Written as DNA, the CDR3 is TGTGCCAGCAGCGTGTCGACTAGCGGGGGGGCCACCGGGGAGCTGTTTTTT.

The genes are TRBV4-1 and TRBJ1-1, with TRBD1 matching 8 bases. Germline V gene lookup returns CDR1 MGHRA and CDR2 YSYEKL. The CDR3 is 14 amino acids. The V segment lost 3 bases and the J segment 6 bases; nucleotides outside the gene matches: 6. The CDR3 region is CASSHNRGDAEAFF. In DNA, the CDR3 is TGCGCCAGCAGCCATAACAGGGGGGACGCTGAAGCTTTCTTT.

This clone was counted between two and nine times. CDR3: CASSPDRGLGGEKLFF. The CDR3 DNA follows: TGTGCCAGCAGCCCTGACAGGGGGCTAGGTGGTGAAAAACTGTTTTTT. This sequence joins TRBV5-4 and TRBJ1-4; 10 positions match TRBD1. The CDR3 loop spans 16 amino acids. Losses at the gene ends were 4 bases for V and 7 bases for J; bases not matched to a gene: 10. Germline loops: CDR1 SGHNT, CDR2 YYREEE (reference sequence).

The CDR3: CASKTGEGQPQHF. The CDR3 coding sequence is TGTGCCTCGAAGACAGGGGAGGGACAGCCCCAGCATTTT. The chain has TRBV30 and TRBJ1-5; 8 bases are a match to TRBD1. Germline assignment: CDR1 GTSNPN and CDR2 SVGIG (reference sequence). With 7 bases clipped from V and 7 bases from J, the junction kept 9 bases outside the gene matches. This CDR3 is built from 13 residues. Full variable domain (outside the CDR3, taken from reference TRBV30 and TRBJ1-5): SQTIHQWPATLVQPVGSPLSLECTVEGTSNPNLYWYRQAAGRGLQLLFYSVGIGQISSEVPQNLSASRPQDRQFILSSKKLLLSDSGFYLCASKTGEGQPQHFGDGTRLSIL.

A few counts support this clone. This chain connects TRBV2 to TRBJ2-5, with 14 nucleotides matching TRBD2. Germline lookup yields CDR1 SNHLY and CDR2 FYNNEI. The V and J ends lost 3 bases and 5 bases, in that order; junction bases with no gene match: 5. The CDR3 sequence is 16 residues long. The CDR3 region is CASSEGLAGAEETQYF. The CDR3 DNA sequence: TGTGCCAGCAGTGAGGGACTAGCGGGGGCGGAGGAGACCCAGTACTTC.

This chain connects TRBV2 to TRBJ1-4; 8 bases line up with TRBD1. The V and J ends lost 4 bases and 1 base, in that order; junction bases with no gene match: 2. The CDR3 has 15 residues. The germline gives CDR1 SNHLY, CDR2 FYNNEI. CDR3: CASSGQGRTNEKLFF. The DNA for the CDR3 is TGTGCCAGCAGTGGACAGGGGCGAACTAATGAAAAACTGTTTTTT.

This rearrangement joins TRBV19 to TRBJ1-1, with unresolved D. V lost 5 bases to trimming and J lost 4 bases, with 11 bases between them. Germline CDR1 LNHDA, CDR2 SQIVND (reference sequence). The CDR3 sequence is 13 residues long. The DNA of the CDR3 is TGTGCCAGTAGTCCCCTTATCGGCACTGAAGCTTTCTTT. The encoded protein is CASSPLIGTEAFF.

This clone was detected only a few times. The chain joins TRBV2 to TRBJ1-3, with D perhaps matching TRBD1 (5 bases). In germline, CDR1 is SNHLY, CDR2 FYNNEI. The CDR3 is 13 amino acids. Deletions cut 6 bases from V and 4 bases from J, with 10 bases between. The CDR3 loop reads CASSQGTGNTIYF. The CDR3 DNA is TGTGCCAGCAGCCAGGGAACGGGAAACACCATATATTTT. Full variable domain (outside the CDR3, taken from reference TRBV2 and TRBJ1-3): EPEVTQTPSHQVTQMGQEVILRCVPISNHLYFYWYRQILGQKVEFLVSFYNNEISEKSEIFDDQFSVERPDGSNFTLKIRSTKLEDSAMYFCASSQGTGNTIYFGEGSWLTVV.

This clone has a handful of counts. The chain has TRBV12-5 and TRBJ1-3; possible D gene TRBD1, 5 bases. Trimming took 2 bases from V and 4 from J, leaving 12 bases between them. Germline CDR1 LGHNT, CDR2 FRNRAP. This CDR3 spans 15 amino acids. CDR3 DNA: TGTGCTAGTGGTTTGACGGGGGTCGGCGGAAACACCATATATTTT. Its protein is CASGLTGVGGNTIYF. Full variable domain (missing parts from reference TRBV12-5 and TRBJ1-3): DARVTQTPRHKVTEMGQEVTMRCQPILGHNTVFWYRQTMMQGLELLAYFRNRAPLDDSGMPKDRFSAEMPDATLATLKIQPSEPRDSAVYFCASGLTGVGGNTIYFGEGSWLTVV.

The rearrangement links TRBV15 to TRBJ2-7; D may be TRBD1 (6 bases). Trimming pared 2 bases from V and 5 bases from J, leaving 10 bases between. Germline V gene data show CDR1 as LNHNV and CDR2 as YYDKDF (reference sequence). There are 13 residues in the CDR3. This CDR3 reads CATSRTDRNEQYF. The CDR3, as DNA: TGTGCCACCAGCAGAACAGACAGGAACGAGCAGTACTTC.

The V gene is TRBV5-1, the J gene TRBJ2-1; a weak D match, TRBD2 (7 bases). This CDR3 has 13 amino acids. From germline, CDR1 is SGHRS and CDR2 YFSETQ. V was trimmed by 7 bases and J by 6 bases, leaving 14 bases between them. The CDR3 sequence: CASSRGGGNEQFF. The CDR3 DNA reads TGCGCCAGCTCCCGAGGGGGGGGCAATGAGCAGTTCTTC.

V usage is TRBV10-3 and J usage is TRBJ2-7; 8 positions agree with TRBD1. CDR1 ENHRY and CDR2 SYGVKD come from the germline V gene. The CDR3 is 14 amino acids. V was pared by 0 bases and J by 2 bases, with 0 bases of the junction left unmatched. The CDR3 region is CAISESGQAYEQYF. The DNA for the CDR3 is TGTGCCATCAGTGAGTCGGGACAGGCCTACGAGCAGTACTTC.